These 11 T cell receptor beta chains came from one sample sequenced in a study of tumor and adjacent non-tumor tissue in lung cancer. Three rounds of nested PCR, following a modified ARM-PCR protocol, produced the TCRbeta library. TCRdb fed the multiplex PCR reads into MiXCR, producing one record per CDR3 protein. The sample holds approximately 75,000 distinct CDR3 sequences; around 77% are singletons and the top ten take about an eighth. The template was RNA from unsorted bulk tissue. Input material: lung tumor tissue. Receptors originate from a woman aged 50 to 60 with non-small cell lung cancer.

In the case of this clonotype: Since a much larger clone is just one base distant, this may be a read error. CDR3 DNA: TGTGCCAGCAGCCTCCTTGAGTTCACCGGGGAGCTGTTTTTT. Translating it yields CASSLLEFTGELFF. The V and J genes are TRBV5-8 and TRBJ2-2, with D uncertain. This CDR3 comprises 14 residues. Per germline, CDR1 SGHTS and CDR2 YDEGEE. Trimming took 4 bases from V and 4 from J, leaving 11 bases between them.

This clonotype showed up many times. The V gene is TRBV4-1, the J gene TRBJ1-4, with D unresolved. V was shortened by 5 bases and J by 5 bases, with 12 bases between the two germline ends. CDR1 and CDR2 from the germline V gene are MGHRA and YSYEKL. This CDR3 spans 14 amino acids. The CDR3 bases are TGCGCCAGCAGCGAAGCCGGGAAAAATGAAAAACTGTTTTTT. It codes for CASSEAGKNEKLFF.

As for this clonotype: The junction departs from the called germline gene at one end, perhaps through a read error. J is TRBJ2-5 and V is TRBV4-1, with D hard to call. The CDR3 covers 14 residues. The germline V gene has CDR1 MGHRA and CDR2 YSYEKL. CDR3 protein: CASSQDLRKETQYF. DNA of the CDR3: TGCGCCAGCAGCCAAGACCTCAGAAAGGAGACCCAGTATTTC.

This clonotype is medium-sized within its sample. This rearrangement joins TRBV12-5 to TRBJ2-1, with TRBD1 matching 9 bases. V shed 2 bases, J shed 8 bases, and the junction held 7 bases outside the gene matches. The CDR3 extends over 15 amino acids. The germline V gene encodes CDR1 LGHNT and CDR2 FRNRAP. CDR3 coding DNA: TGTGCTAGTGGTTTGCCGGGACAGGGCGTCCATGAGCAGTTCTTC. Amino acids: CASGLPGQGVHEQFF.

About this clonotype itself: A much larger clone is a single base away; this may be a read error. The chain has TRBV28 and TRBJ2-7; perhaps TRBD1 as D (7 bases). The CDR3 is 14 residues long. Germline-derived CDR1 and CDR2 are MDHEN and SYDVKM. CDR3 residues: CASTGGGEAYEQCF. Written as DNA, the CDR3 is TGTGCCAGCACAGGGGGAGGAGAGGCCTACGAGCAGTGCTTC.

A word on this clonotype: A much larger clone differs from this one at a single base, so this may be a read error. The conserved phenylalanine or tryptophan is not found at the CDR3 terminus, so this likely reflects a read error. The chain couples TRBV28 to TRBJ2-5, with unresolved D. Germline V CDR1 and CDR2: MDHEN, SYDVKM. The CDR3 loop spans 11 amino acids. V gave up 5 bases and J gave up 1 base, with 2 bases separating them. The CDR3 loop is CASSPQETQYL. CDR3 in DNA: TGTGCCAGCAGTCCCCAAGAGACCCAGTACCTC.

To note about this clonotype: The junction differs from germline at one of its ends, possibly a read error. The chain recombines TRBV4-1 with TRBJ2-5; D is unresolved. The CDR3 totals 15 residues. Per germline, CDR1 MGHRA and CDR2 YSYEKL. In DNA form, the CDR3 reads TGCGCCAGCAACCAAGATTGTAACCCGCACGAGACCCAGTACTTC. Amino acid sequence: CASNQDCNPHETQYF.

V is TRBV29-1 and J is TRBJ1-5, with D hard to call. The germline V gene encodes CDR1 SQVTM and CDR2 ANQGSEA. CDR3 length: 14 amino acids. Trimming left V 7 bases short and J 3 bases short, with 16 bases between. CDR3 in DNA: TGCAGCGCATCTGACCGGGGAATCAATCAGCCCCAGCATTTT. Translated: CSASDRGINQPQHF.

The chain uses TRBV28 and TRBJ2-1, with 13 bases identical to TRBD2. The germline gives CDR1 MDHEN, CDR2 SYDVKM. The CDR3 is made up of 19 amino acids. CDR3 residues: CGSRGTSGRAIVGGDEQFF. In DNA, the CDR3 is TGTGGATCCCGGGGCACTAGCGGGAGGGCCATCGTTGGAGGGGATGAGCAGTTCTTC.

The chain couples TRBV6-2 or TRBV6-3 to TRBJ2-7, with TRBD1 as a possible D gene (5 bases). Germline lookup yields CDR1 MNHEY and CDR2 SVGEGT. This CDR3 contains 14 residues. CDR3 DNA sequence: TGTTCCACCAGACGCCGTCCAGGGCCCTACGAGCAGTACTTC. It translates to CSTRRRPGPYEQYF.

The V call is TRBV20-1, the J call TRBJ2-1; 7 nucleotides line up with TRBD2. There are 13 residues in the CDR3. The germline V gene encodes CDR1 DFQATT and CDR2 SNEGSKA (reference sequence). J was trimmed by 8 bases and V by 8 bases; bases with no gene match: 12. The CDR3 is CSIGRRETDEQFF. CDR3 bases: TGCAGTATCGGGAGGCGGGAGACGGATGAGCAGTTCTTC.